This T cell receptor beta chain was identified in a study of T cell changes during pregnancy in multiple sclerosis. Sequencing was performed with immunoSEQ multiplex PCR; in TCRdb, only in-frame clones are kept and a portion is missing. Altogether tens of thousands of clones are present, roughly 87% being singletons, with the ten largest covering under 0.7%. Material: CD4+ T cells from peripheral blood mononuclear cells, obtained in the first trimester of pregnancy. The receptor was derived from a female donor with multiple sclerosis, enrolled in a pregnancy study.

The CDR3 loop reads CASSARTGTGKAHLTQPQHF. As DNA, the CDR3 is TGTGCCAGTAGTGCCCGAACCGGGACAGGGAAGGCTCACCTGACCCAGCCCCAGCATTTT. The gene calls are TRBV19 and TRBJ1-5; 9 bases align to TRBD1. Unmatched junction bases numbered 24, after V lost 5 bases and J lost 7 bases. There are 20 residues in the CDR3. Germline assignment: CDR1 LNHDA and CDR2 SQIVND (reference sequence). Variable domain in full (rest from reference TRBV19 and TRBJ1-5): DGGITQSPKYLFRKEGQNVTLSCEQNLNHDAMYWYRQDPGQGLRLIYYSQIVNDFQKGDIAEGYSVSREKKESFPLTVTSAQKNPTAFYLCASSARTGTGKAHLTQPQHFGDGTRLSIL.